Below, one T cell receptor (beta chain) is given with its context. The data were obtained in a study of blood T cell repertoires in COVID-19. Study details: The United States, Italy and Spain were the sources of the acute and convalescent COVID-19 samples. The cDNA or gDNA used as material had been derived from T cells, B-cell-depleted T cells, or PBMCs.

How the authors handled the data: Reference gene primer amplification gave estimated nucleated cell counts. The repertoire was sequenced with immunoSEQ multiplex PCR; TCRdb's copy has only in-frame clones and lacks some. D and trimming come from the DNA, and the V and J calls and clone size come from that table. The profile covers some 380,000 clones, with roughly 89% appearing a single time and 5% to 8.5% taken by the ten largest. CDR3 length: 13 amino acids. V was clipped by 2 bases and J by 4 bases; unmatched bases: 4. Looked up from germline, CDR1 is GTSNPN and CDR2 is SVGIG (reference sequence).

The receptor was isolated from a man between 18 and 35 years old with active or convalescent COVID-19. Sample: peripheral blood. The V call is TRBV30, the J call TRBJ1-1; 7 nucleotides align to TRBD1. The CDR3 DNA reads TGTGCCTGGAGTTTACAGGGGTTCACTGAAGCTTTCTTT. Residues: CAWSLQGFTEAFF.